The rows below give T cell receptor beta chains drawn from one sample of a study of T cells in tuberculosis. The assay was immunoSEQ multiplex PCR, and TCRdb's table has in-frame clones only and misses some. The table shows under 40,000 clones, with approximately 93% occurring only once. Sequenced here: PBMCs, sampled at tuberculosis diagnosis. These receptors came from an adult with tuberculosis. Each CDR3 is given with its conserved first and last residue. The D gene is left open where the match is weak.

J gene: TRBJ1-6; D gene: TRBD1; V gene: TRBV12-5; CDR3 protein: CASGLVRDRGSPLHF; CDR3 DNA: TGTGCTAGTGGTTTGGTCCGCGACAGGGGATCACCCCTCCACTTT
J gene: TRBJ1-2; D gene: -; V gene: TRBV5-1; CDR3 protein: CASSLDTSSDYTF; CDR3 DNA: TGCGCCAGCAGCTTGGACACCTCAAGCGACTACACCTTC
J gene: TRBJ2-2; D gene: -; V gene: TRBV5-8; CDR3 protein: CASSLVGFGANTGELFF; CDR3 DNA: TGTGCCAGCAGCTTGGTTGGGTTCGGAGCGAACACCGGGGAGCTGTTTTTT
J gene: TRBJ1-2; D gene: -; V gene: TRBV2; CDR3 protein: CASSESTYGYTF; CDR3 DNA: TGTGCCAGCAGTGAAAGCACTTATGGCTACACCTTC
J gene: TRBJ2-6; D gene: TRBD1; V gene: TRBV2; CDR3 protein: CASRHRGAGANVLTF; CDR3 DNA: TGTGCCAGCAGGCACAGGGGAGCTGGGGCCAACGTCCTGACTTTC
J gene: TRBJ2-7; D gene: TRBD2; V gene: TRBV11-3; CDR3 protein: CASSLVGRARRYYEQYF; CDR3 DNA: TGTGCCAGCAGCTTAGTGGGGAGGGCGCGCAGGTACTACGAGCAGTACTTC
J gene: TRBJ2-3; D gene: -; V gene: TRBV18; CDR3 protein: CASSQGTSSDTQYF; CDR3 DNA: TGTGCCAGCTCACAAGGGACATCCTCAGATACGCAGTATTTT
J gene: TRBJ1-4; D gene: -; V gene: TRBV6-5; CDR3 protein: CASRMTETNEKLFF; CDR3 DNA: TGTGCCAGCAGAATGACAGAAACTAATGAAAAACTGTTTTTT
J gene: TRBJ2-1; D gene: TRBD2; V gene: TRBV5-4; CDR3 protein: CASSLPSGAISYNEQFF; CDR3 DNA: TGTGCCAGCAGCTTGCCGAGCGGGGCGATCTCCTACAATGAGCAGTTCTTC
J gene: TRBJ2-7; D gene: TRBD1; V gene: TRBV11-2; CDR3 protein: CASSLGGGQGPKFYEQYF; CDR3 DNA: TGTGCCAGCAGCTTAGGAGGGGGACAGGGGCCGAAGTTCTACGAGCAGTACTTC
J gene: TRBJ2-3; D gene: TRBD1; V gene: TRBV5-1; CDR3 protein: CASSSGQGKSDTQYF; CDR3 DNA: TGCGCCAGCAGTTCCGGACAGGGTAAATCAGATACGCAGTATTTT
J gene: TRBJ2-5; D gene: TRBD1; V gene: TRBV5-4; CDR3 protein: CASSPGQGETQYF; CDR3 DNA: TGTGCCAGCAGCCCTGGACAGGGAGAGACCCAGTACTTC